The 8 T cell receptor beta chains below all came from one sample that was sequenced in a study of blood T cell repertoires in COVID-19. Here immunoSEQ multiplex PCR was the method, and the copy in TCRdb shows in-frame clones only, minus some. The table lists 400,000 to 550,000 clones, around 90% of them singletons, with about 2% in the top ten. Input material: PBMCs or T cells enriched from blood (not recorded which). The receptors originated from a woman aged 18-30 years with acute COVID-19.

The V gene is TRBV19, the J gene TRBJ2-2; D remains ambiguous. This CDR3 contains 11 residues. V lost 4 bases and J lost 9, with 6 bases in between. From germline, CDR1 is LNHDA and CDR2 SQIVND (reference sequence). Here the CDR3 DNA reads TGTGCCAGTAGTACGTCTAGGGAGCTGTTTTTT. This sequence encodes CASSTSRELFF.

The rearrangement links TRBV19 to TRBJ2-5; the match to TRBD2 covers 11 bases. CDR3 length: 18 residues. CDR1 LNHDA and CDR2 SQIVND come from the germline V gene (reference sequence). Trimming took 0 bases from V and 1 from J; bases not matched to a gene: 7. The CDR3 spells CASSIDRKGLAAQETQYF. The CDR3 DNA follows: TGTGCCAGTAGTATAGATCGTAAGGGACTAGCGGCCCAAGAGACCCAGTACTTC.

This clone is a singleton in its sample. J is TRBJ1-5 and V is TRBV15; D is unclear. The CDR3 runs 13 residues. Trimming cost V 1 base and J 6 bases, with 7 bases left between them. Per the germline V gene, CDR1 is LNHNV and CDR2 is YYDKDF (reference sequence). This chain's CDR3 is CATSRASGQPQHF. CDR3 sequence (DNA): TGTGCCACCAGCAGAGCCTCAGGTCAGCCCCAGCATTTT.

The V call is TRBV7-2, the J call TRBJ2-1, with 7 bases matching TRBD2. V lost 2 bases and J lost 7; bases outside the gene matches: 8. This CDR3 has 15 amino acids. CDR1 is SGHTA and CDR2 is FQGNSA in the germline V gene. CDR3 amino acids: CASSLTGGSVNEQFF. CDR3 nucleotides: TGTGCCAGCAGCTTAACGGGCGGGAGTGTAAATGAGCAGTTCTTC.

The CDR3 reads CASSQGGSGLPPFF. CDR3 bases: TGCGCCAGCAGCCAAGGGGGATCGGGATTACCCCCGTTCTTC. The chain recombines TRBV4-1 with TRBJ2-1; maybe TRBD2 (5 bases). This CDR3 has 14 residues. From germline, CDR1 is MGHRA and CDR2 YSYEKL. V was cut by 1 base and J by 15 bases, with 19 bases left in between.

V and J are TRBV15 and TRBJ2-7; 7 nucleotides match TRBD1. The V gene end was trimmed by 2 bases and the J gene end by 4 bases; junction bases not matched to a gene: 2. This CDR3 spans 13 amino acids. Germline values: CDR1 LNHNV, CDR2 YYDKDF (reference sequence). The CDR3 DNA reads as TGTGCCACCAGCAGAAGGGACAGTTACGAGCAGTACTTC. It is translated as CATSRRDSYEQYF.

This chain links TRBV7-9 with TRBJ2-3; D is ambiguous. The CDR3 has 11 amino acids. Germline loops: CDR1 SEHNR, CDR2 FQNEAQ (reference sequence). Trimming removed 6 bases at V and 2 bases at J, with 3 bases between. The CDR3 here is CASSNTDTQYF. In nucleotides, the CDR3 is TGTGCCAGCAGTAACACAGATACGCAGTATTTT.

The V gene is TRBV9, the J gene TRBJ1-1; TRBD1 agrees at 9 bases. The length of the CDR3 is 15 residues. J gave up 11 bases and V 4 bases, and 15 bases lay outside the gene matches. CDR1 and CDR2 (germline): SGDLS, YYNGEE. The CDR3 loop reads CASSRGGTGGGVAFF. The CDR3 DNA reads TGTGCCAGCAGCCGCGGAGGAACAGGGGGCGGGGTGGCTTTCTTT.